This T cell receptor beta chain was identified in a study of shared clonotypes between healthy human individuals. Study at large: Donors consisted of a couple of women and a few men between 18 and 49. General study findings and limits: Across several donors, naive CD4 shared roughly 5%, naive CD8 around 3.5%, memory CD4 approximately 2.5%, memory CD8 0.4%.

Free of recent acute infections or vaccinations, the donors were healthy HIV-negative adults. Germline V gene lookup returns CDR1 LGHNA and CDR2 YSLEER. This CDR3 region has 13 residues. Unmatched junction bases numbered 2, after V lost 4 bases and J lost 4 bases. Sorted-subset replicate PCRs used roughly 210 ng of genomic DNA. This amount corresponded to 25,000 to 30,000 T cell genomes. Generated by immunoSEQ multiplex PCR, the TCRdb table keeps only in-frame clones and is missing some. The top ten hold approximately 1.3% of the sample, which has about a million clones, around four fifths seen once. Of note for this clone: Its antigen remains unidentified.

The receptor was derived from a man between 18 and 29 years old in good health. Sequenced material: memory CD4+ T cells sorted from blood. Subset specified: CD45RA-negative fraction. J is TRBJ1-1 and V is TRBV4-3; 8 bases are a match to TRBD1. Written as DNA, the CDR3 is TGCGCCAGCAGCCTAACAGGGGGCACTGAAGCTTTCTTT. Its translation is CASSLTGGTEAFF.